Described below is a single T cell receptor beta chain sequence and its context. Its specificity is unknown. V lost 5 bases to trimming and J lost 5 bases; unmatched junction nucleotides: 7. The CDR3 loop spans 15 amino acids. Per germline, CDR1 SGHTA and CDR2 FQGTGA. PCR was performed using 60 Vbeta and 13 Jbeta primers. Profiling relied on immunoSEQ multiplex PCR, and the TCRdb table lists in-frame clones only, not all of them. The sample holds fewer than 85,000 clones. The data were taken from a study of cytomegalovirus exposure and HLA in healthy donors. Notes on the study in general: In a later analysis, most CMV-associated TCR beta chains appeared HLA-restricted. The authors later linked a missense DCLRE1C variant to TCR beta V- and J-gene trimming. Association of 15,000 to 20,000 TCR beta sequences with HLA alleles was found at 0.05 false discovery rate in a later analysis.

V usage is TRBV7-3 and J usage is TRBJ2-3, with 10 bases lining up with TRBD2. Sequencing was carried out using PBMCs. The TCR sequence derives from a female donor in good health and CMV-seropositive. The CDR3 DNA sequence: TGTGCCAGCAGCCCGGGAGCGGGGGGGCAAGATACGCAGTATTTT. Translation gives CASSPGAGGQDTQYF.